The entry that follows covers one TCR beta chain sequence. This clonotype turned up a few times. It has no known antigen specificity. Base qualities were left out, and no much larger clone turns up one base away. This specimen's treatment or condition label, interpreted: live attenuated yellow fever vaccine strain. A standard Ficoll-Paque protocol was used to isolate PBMCs from peripheral blood. Dynabeads CD4 and CD8 positive selection kits were used to isolate CD4 and CD8 T-cell fractions. RNA was extracted with TriZol from bulk PBMCs, CD4 and CD8 fractions, and dextramer-positive and dextramer-negative fractions. This entry is derived from a study of T cells after yellow fever vaccination (dated by TCRdb to between 2019 and 2020). Some background on the complete study: The SMART-Seq v4 Ultra Low Input RNA kit was used to prepare libraries from fractions with low cell numbers. To follow T-cell clones before and after both primary and booster YFV17D yellow fever vaccination, bulk TCR alpha and beta repertoires underwent longitudinal sequencing. Two healthy male donors, one aged 18 to 29 and one aged 30 to 40 years, made up the cohort. Bulk PBMC replicates and cell subsets were isolated from blood drawn at multiple timepoints before and after both primary and secondary immunization.

General findings and caveats noted by the study authors: After the booster, most of the clones that had expanded following primary vaccination were detected again (roughly 96% of CD4 and roughly 88% of CD8), which suggests that memory was broadly maintained. FACS-sorted repertoires could contain abundant contaminating clonotypes from the bulk population, so computational filtering was required. Compared with the primary T-cell response, the secondary T-cell response was faster but weaker, reaching its peak on day 5 rather than on day 15. A small share of clonotypes was detected in both CD4 and CD8 compartments, with the overlap likely arising from convergent recombination. Only two donors were included in the study, so the extent to which the findings can be generalized is limited.

There are 14 amino acids in the CDR3, from cysteine to phenylalanine inclusive. The retained sequence is limited to the CDR3, 42 bases, with the frame set at the first base. V and J lose 5 bases and 5 bases, and a span of 14 bases separates them. CDR1 is given as SGHTA and CDR2 as FQGNSA, both from the germline V gene. TCR cDNA was synthesized by 5'RACE template switching, which introduced a universal primer site and unique molecular identifiers. Priming of cDNA synthesis was performed from both the TCR alpha and TCR beta constant segments. Library amplification used two PCR steps, and the second PCR step added sample barcodes and sequencing adapters. Sequencing of libraries was performed on Illumina HiSeq 2500 (2x100 bp) or NovaSeq (2x150 bp). In the authors' own workflow: MIGEC was used to demultiplex reads and collapse the reads into UMI consensus sequences, and MiXCR was used for V(D)J alignment. Vaccine-responding clonotypes were identified with edgeR using replicate PBMC samples, with FDR below 0.01 and a log2 fold change above 5 up to day 15 being required. CD4 or CD8 identity was assigned to each bulk clonotype according to whether the clonotype was present at higher abundance in the sequenced CD4 repertoire or the sequenced CD8 repertoire. TCRdb passed the public sequencing reads through fastp at Q25 and MiXCR, retaining productive beta sequences. A single entry per CDR3 protein holds the most common genes and DNA from its merged rows. TCRdb's processing, not the authors' own work, is the source of the V and J calls. The sample contains roughly 150,000 distinct CDR3 sequences, 5% to 7.5% of them found a single time. About 0.61% of the sample rests with the top ten.

Sample: CD4+ T cells sorted from PBMCs, taken 10 days after the yellow fever booster vaccination. The TCR comes from a man younger than 40 who received the YFV17D yellow fever vaccine. The rearrangement joined TRBV7-2 to TRBJ2-3; the D gene is possibly TRBD2, with 6 bases matching. The CDR3 corresponds to CASSIGLTGDTQYF. The nucleotide sequence is given as TGTGCCAGCAGCATAGGACTAACGGGAGATACGCAGTATTTT.